This TCR beta chain was recorded in a study of PD-1 blockade in classical Hodgkin lymphoma. Overall study context: Patients got intravenous nivolumab 3 mg/kg every 2 weeks. Regarding the study as a whole: Complete responders' diversity at baseline resembled that of newly diagnosed patients. TCR diversity in CD4+, not CD8+, cells rose significantly by C4D1. Undefined causes, possibly disease activity or prior therapy, underlie the repertoire differences.

Clones were sequenced by immunoSEQ multiplex PCR, and TCRdb holds only the in-frame ones, with some missing. The data hold roughly 32,000 clones, with roughly four fifths observed a single time. Concerning this clone itself: What it binds is unknown.

The germline V gene has CDR1 MNHEY and CDR2 SMNVEV (reference sequence). This CDR3 contains 14 residues. V was pared by 6 bases and J by 0 bases, with 9 bases between. Relapses following autologous stem cell transplantation were seen in all patients, with brentuximab vedotin exposure varying. The clonotype was recovered from a human donor with classical Hodgkin lymphoma. The chain joins TRBV27 to TRBJ2-1; no firm D call. The sequences come from peripheral blood mononuclear cells (PBMCs), collected at baseline. Here the CDR3 reads CASRPSYSYNEQFF. As DNA, the CDR3 is TGTGCCAGCAGACCCAGCTACTCCTACAATGAGCAGTTCTTC.